This T cell receptor beta chain originates from a study of blood T cells in healthy people across ages. Study-level findings and limits: Across samples, TCR beta diversity tracked strongly with naive T cell percentage. Per million T cells, TCR beta diversity dropped roughly linearly as age increased.

The draw of peripheral blood yielded about 9.4 milliliters from each donor. PCR was performed a second time for about 7 to 12 cycles using a sample-barcoded 5' primer and a J-beta primer mix. TCRdb reprocessed the 5' RACE reads with MiXCR, giving one entry per CDR3 protein. The top ten hold approximately 3.6% of the sample, which has 550,000 to 750,000 distinct CDR3 sequences, 20% to 25% seen once. Concerning this clonotype itself: Its antigen is unidentified.

The source material was blood. The sequence was collected from a man in his 70s in good health.

CDR3 bases: TGTGCCAGCAGCTTAGAGACTAGCGGGGGGAAGCAGTTCTTC. Its translation: CASSLETSGGKQFF. This chain uses TRBV7-9 with TRBJ2-5; 13 bases match TRBD2. Judging by the DNA end, TRBJ2-1 fits better; the J call may be wrong. Germline V CDR1 and CDR2: SEHNR, FQNEAQ (reference sequence). The CDR3 is 14 residues long.